The next 7 T cell receptor beta chains were all read from a single sample in a study of molecular identifiers for immune sequencing clone quantification. Using its own MiXCR run on the PCR reads, TCRdb lists one record per CDR3 protein. The table has around 460,000 distinct CDR3 sequences, 20% to 25% seen once. The sample comprised naive CD8+ T cells from blood, with Jurkat cell RNA spiked in. Noted subset: FACS-sorted CD8+CD4-CCR7+CD45RA+ naive T cells. The receptors here all came from a human donor in good health. Some libraries in this study had Jurkat cell RNA spiked in.

The gene calls are TRBV30 and TRBJ1-6; D unclear. The CDR3 covers 15 residues. Per the germline V gene, CDR1 is GTSNPN and CDR2 is SVGIG (reference sequence). V lost 2 bases, J lost 10 bases, and 18 bases lay in between. The CDR3 loop reads CAWSPYLTPKSPLHF. CDR3 bases: TGTGCCTGGAGTCCCTACTTAACGCCGAAATCACCCCTCCACTTT.

The rearrangement uses TRBV29-1 and TRBJ2-7; TRBD1 aligns across 11 bases. Germline V gene sequence: CDR1 SQVTM, CDR2 ANQGSEA. The V segment lost 7 bases and the J segment 3 bases; nucleotides outside the gene matches: 2. This CDR3 has 12 residues. CDR3 in amino acids: CSAGQGVYEQYF. CDR3 DNA sequence: TGCAGCGCGGGACAGGGGGTCTACGAGCAGTACTTC.

V usage is TRBV3-1 and J usage is TRBJ2-3; possibly TRBD1 for D (7 bases). CDR1 is LGHDT and CDR2 is YNNKEL in the germline V gene (reference sequence). The CDR3 is 15 residues long. Between the trimmed V and J ends, which lost 1 base and 4 bases, there was a span of 12 bases. As DNA, the CDR3 is TGTGCCAGCAGCCAAGGGGGCAGGGGGGCAGATACGCAGTATTTT. Translating it yields CASSQGGRGADTQYF.

This clonotype occurred many times. The chain joins TRBV12-3 or TRBV12-4 to TRBJ2-7, with a tentative D call TRBD1 (5 bases). The V gene lost 5 bases and the J gene lost 6 bases, with 11 bases spanning the gap. This CDR3 comprises 12 residues. CDR3 sequence reads: CASSGASFEQYF. The CDR3 DNA is TGTGCCAGCAGTGGGGCGAGTTTCGAGCAGTACTTC.

This chain links TRBV6-1 with TRBJ1-1; D is undetermined. The CDR3 contains 13 residues. Per the germline V gene, CDR1 is MNHNS and CDR2 is SASEGT. Trimming left V 1 base short and J 6 bases short, with 9 bases between. CDR3 sequence: CASSEGGFPEAFF. CDR3 nucleotide sequence: TGTGCCAGCAGTGAAGGAGGTTTCCCTGAAGCTTTCTTT.

A note on this clonotype: This sequence may be a read error, since a much larger clone differs from it by one base. V gene TRBV10-3 combines with J gene TRBJ2-7; D not certain. The CDR3 loop spans 13 amino acids. The germline V gene encodes CDR1 ENHRY and CDR2 SYGVKD. V shed 2 bases and J shed 1 base, with 6 bases lying between them. The CDR3 bases are TGTGCCATCAGTGAGCCCAGGTCCTACGAGCAGTACTTC. Translation gives CAISEPRSYEQYF.

This clonotype occurred a few times. This chain links TRBV30 with TRBJ1-1; D remains ambiguous. The V end was cut by 3 bases, the J end by 5 bases, with 10 bases between. The germline V gene encodes CDR1 GTSNPN and CDR2 SVGIG (reference sequence). The CDR3 loop spans 12 amino acids. CDR3 sequence: CAWRAYGTEAFF. For the CDR3, the DNA is TGTGCCTGGAGGGCCTATGGGACTGAAGCTTTCTTT.